Listed here are 23 T cell receptor beta chains from one sample, sequenced in a study of shared clonotypes between healthy human individuals. Profiling relied on immunoSEQ multiplex PCR, and the TCRdb table lists in-frame clones only, not all of them. The sample records 2 million to 2.5 million clones, 85% to 95% being singletons. Sequenced material: naive CD4+ T cells from PBMCs. Regarding subset: CD45RA+ positively selected. These receptors all come from a man between 18 and 29 years old in good health. Some clones in this sample may be carry-over from other donors' samples.

The V gene is TRBV30, the J gene TRBJ2-1, with TRBD2 as a possible D gene (6 bases). This CDR3 is built from 14 residues. Deletions cut 1 base from V and 7 bases from J, with 14 bases between. The germline V gene has CDR1 GTSNPN and CDR2 SVGIG (reference sequence). Here the CDR3 reads CAWSAGGDKNEQFF. The CDR3 coding sequence is TGTGCCTGGAGTGCCGGGGGAGATAAGAATGAGCAGTTCTTC.

The chain links TRBV5-5 to TRBJ2-5; TRBD1 matches at 7 bases. Looked up from germline, CDR1 is SGHKS and CDR2 is YYEKEE (reference sequence). Trimming took 3 bases from V and 4 from J; bases not matched to a gene: 6. This CDR3 spans 14 amino acids. In DNA form, the CDR3 reads TGTGCCAGCAGCTCCAGGACAGGCCGAGAGACCCAGTACTTC. Its protein product is CASSSRTGRETQYF. Full variable domain (missing parts from reference TRBV5-5 and TRBJ2-5): DAGVTQSPTHLIKTRGQQVTLRCSPISGHKSVSWYQQVLGQGPQFIFQYYEKEERGRGNFPDRFSARQFPNYSSELNVNALLLGDSALYLCASSSRTGRETQYFGPGTRLLVL.

V is TRBV19 and J is TRBJ2-2; 7 bases agree with TRBD1. Germline-derived CDR1 and CDR2 are LNHDA and SQIVND (reference sequence). V dropped 7 bases and J dropped 3; count of bases not matched to a gene: 8. CDR3 length: 15 amino acids. The DNA of the CDR3 is TGTGCCAGTATTAGGTGGGACAGTTACACCGGGGAGCTGTTTTTT. It translates to CASIRWDSYTGELFF.

This clone has just one count. The V call is TRBV6-6, the J call TRBJ1-5; D might be TRBD1 (6 bases). Germline V CDR1 and CDR2: MNHNY, SVGAGI (reference sequence). CDR3 length: 13 amino acids. V was trimmed by 6 bases and J by 7 bases, leaving 13 bases between them. The CDR3 region has the DNA TGTGCCAGCAGCGCAGGGGTCGGCCAGCCCCAGCATTTT. Protein: CASSAGVGQPQHF.

The chain has TRBV5-1 and TRBJ1-5; 8 bases fit TRBD1. J gave up 3 bases and V 0 bases, and 5 bases lay outside the gene matches. There are 16 residues in the CDR3. Germline values: CDR1 SGHRS, CDR2 YFSETQ. CDR3 in DNA: TGCGCCAGCAGCTTGGAATCAGGGGGCGACAATCAGCCCCAGCATTTT. This codes for CASSLESGGDNQPQHF.

This clone was seen more than once but under ten times. V usage is TRBV11-2 and J usage is TRBJ1-1; 9 bases map to TRBD1. The trim removed 4 bases at V and 0 bases at J, leaving 9 bases unmatched. Germline V gives CDR1 SGHAT, CDR2 FQNNGV. CDR3 size: 17 residues. CDR3 DNA sequence: TGTGCCAGCAGCTCCCGGGACAGGGTCGATATGAACACTGAAGCTTTCTTT. Encoded protein: CASSSRDRVDMNTEAFF.

The rearrangement uses TRBV6-1 and TRBJ1-5; D might be TRBD1 (5 bases). The germline V and J ends were trimmed by 2 bases and 7 bases, with 9 bases remaining between them. The CDR3 has 13 residues. Germline V lookup: CDR1 MNHNS, CDR2 SASEGT. The CDR3 DNA is TGTGCCAGCAGTGAAAAGCGGGGGCAGCCCCAGCATTTT. This gives the protein CASSEKRGQPQHF.

This chain connects TRBV28 to TRBJ2-4; 7 bases agree with TRBD1. J was trimmed by 1 base and V by 1 base; bases with no gene match: 4. Germline CDR1 is MDHEN and CDR2 is SYDVKM. The CDR3 contains 16 residues. As DNA, the CDR3 is TGTGCCAGCAGTTTATTTCAACAGGGGGCCAAAAACATTCAGTACTTC. It is translated as CASSLFQQGAKNIQYF.

This sequence joins TRBV5-6 and TRBJ2-1; the D call may be TRBD1 or TRBD2 (5 bases each). This CDR3 contains 13 residues. Per the germline V gene, CDR1 is SGHDT and CDR2 is YYEEEE. V shed 2 bases and J shed 5 bases, with 8 bases lying between them. The CDR3 here is CASSFWGNNEQFF. The DNA for the CDR3 is TGTGCCAGCAGCTTTTGGGGGAACAATGAGCAGTTCTTC. The whole variable domain, filled in from reference TRBV5-6 and TRBJ2-1, reads DAGVTQSPTHLIKTRGQQVTLRCSPKSGHDTVSWYQQALGQGPQFIFQYYEEEERQRGNFPDRFSGHQFPNYSSELNVNALLLGDSALYLCASSFWGNNEQFFGPGTRLTVL.

This rearrangement joins TRBV28 to TRBJ1-2; 10 bases are a match to TRBD1. Germline assignment: CDR1 MDHEN and CDR2 SYDVKM. This CDR3 contains 16 residues. J was trimmed by 2 bases and V by 5 bases; bases with no gene match: 8. The CDR3 bases are TGTGCCAGCAGTCCGCTGGGACAGGGGCACAACTATGGCTACACCTTC. Translation: CASSPLGQGHNYGYTF.

The chain uses TRBV2 and TRBJ1-1; D gene uncertain. Germline CDR1 SNHLY, CDR2 FYNNEI. CDR3 length: 14 residues. Trimming took 4 bases from V and 1 from J, leaving 10 bases between them. CDR3 sequence reads: CASSGLARNTEAFF. The DNA for the CDR3 is TGTGCCAGCAGTGGGCTCGCCAGGAACACTGAAGCTTTCTTT.

The CDR3 bases are TGTGCCAGCAGCTTACTTACTACTTCCCGGGGAGGTGTGCAGTACTTC. Amino acid sequence: CASSLLTTSRGGVQYF. The rearrangement links TRBV7-2 to TRBJ2-7; D is perhaps TRBD2 (6 bases). Trimming left V 2 bases short and J 9 bases short, with 23 bases between. Germline CDR1 is SGHTA and CDR2 is FQGNSA. The CDR3 spans 16 residues.

Note on this clone: This same CDR3 is encoded by further DNA sequences in the sample. The chain employs TRBV7-3 and TRBJ1-2; a weak D match, TRBD1 (5 bases). The CDR3 consists of 13 residues. Trimming pared 2 bases from V and 3 bases from J, leaving 7 bases between. CDR1 SGHTA and CDR2 FQGTGA come from the germline V gene. CDR3 coding DNA: TGTGCCAGCAGCTTAGGGGGAGACTATGGCTACACCTTC. Translation gives CASSLGGDYGYTF.

The rearrangement links TRBV30 to TRBJ2-7; D perhaps matches TRBD2 (5 bases). The V gene lost 0 bases and the J gene lost 6 bases, with 12 bases spanning the gap. The CDR3 spans 13 residues. The V gene's germline CDR1 is GTSNPN and CDR2 SVGIG (reference sequence). The CDR3 DNA sequence: TGTGCCTGGAGTGTGGGAGTCGGCTCCGAGCAGTACTTC. Protein product: CAWSVGVGSEQYF.

V and J are TRBV7-3 and TRBJ2-3, with D perhaps matching TRBD1 or TRBD2 (6 bases each). V lost 2 bases and J lost 5, with 11 bases in between. The CDR3 runs 14 residues. Germline V gene sequence: CDR1 SGHTA, CDR2 FQGTGA. The CDR3 reads CASSLGGLQDTQYF. The DNA for the CDR3 is TGTGCCAGCAGCTTAGGGGGGCTTCAAGATACGCAGTATTTT.

This chain uses TRBV6-5 with TRBJ1-4, with D unresolved. There are 14 residues in the CDR3. The germline V gene encodes CDR1 MNHEY and CDR2 SVGAGI. V was shortened by 5 bases and J by 5 bases, with 12 bases between the two germline ends. The CDR3 reads CASSPIRGNEKLFF. CDR3 coding DNA: TGTGCCAGCAGTCCCATAAGAGGAAATGAAAAACTGTTTTTT.

This clone has more than one count but fewer than ten. The chain carries TRBV2 and TRBJ1-1, with no clear D. V lost 8 bases and J lost 11, with 12 bases in between. The CDR3 extends over 10 amino acids. Germline loops: CDR1 SNHLY, CDR2 FYNNEI. The CDR3 nucleotides are TGTGCCAGCGGATCAGGTGGGGCTTTCTTT. It is translated as CASGSGGAFF.

CDR3 in DNA: TGTGCCAGCAGTCCAATAGGGACAGGGACTAAGAATGAGCAGTTCTTC. It yields the protein CASSPIGTGTKNEQFF. The chain is built from TRBV28 and TRBJ2-1; 9 bases line up with TRBD1. Unmatched junction bases numbered 12, after V lost 5 bases and J lost 7 bases. In germline, CDR1 is MDHEN, CDR2 SYDVKM. The CDR3 covers 16 residues.

The V and J genes are TRBV5-1 and TRBJ1-1, with D perhaps TRBD1 (6 bases). The CDR3 totals 15 residues. Germline assignment: CDR1 SGHRS and CDR2 YFSETQ. With 0 bases removed from V and 6 bases from J, the gap between germline ends came to 15 bases. CDR3 sequence (DNA): TGCGCCAGCAGCTTGGGTCAGGGGTTGATCTCTGAAGCTTTCTTT. As protein: CASSLGQGLISEAFF.

This sequence joins TRBV10-3 and TRBJ2-1; D not certain. The CDR3 contains 13 residues. Germline-derived CDR1 and CDR2 are ENHRY and SYGVKD. V was clipped by 4 bases and J by 7 bases, with 11 bases between them. In DNA form, the CDR3 reads TGTGCCATCAGTGGGGCCCAGGCAAATGAGCAGTTCTTC. Its translation: CAISGAQANEQFF.

This rearrangement joins TRBV5-6 to TRBJ1-2; D not certain. The germline V gene has CDR1 SGHDT and CDR2 YYEEEE. Trimming took off 0 bases at V and 5 bases at J, with 14 bases between the two ends. This CDR3 spans 15 amino acids. In DNA form, the CDR3 reads TGTGCCAGCAGCTTGGCCCGGCACGCCCTATATGGCTACACCTTC. Translation: CASSLARHALYGYTF.

In its sample, this clone was seen once. The CDR3 nucleotides are TGCAGCGTTGAATTTTTGGCAGGGCGGTTCTTC. Its translation is CSVEFLAGRFF. J is TRBJ2-1 and V is TRBV29-1, with D possibly being TRBD1 (5 bases). This CDR3 contains 11 residues. CDR1 and CDR2 (germline): SQVTM, ANQGSEA. Trimming removed 2 bases at V and 15 bases at J, with 14 bases between.

The chain has TRBV5-5 and TRBJ2-7; TRBD2 matches 7 bases. The CDR3 runs 15 residues. CDR1 and CDR2 (germline): SGHKS, YYEKEE (reference sequence). V lost 6 bases to trimming and J lost 2 bases; unmatched junction nucleotides: 11. The CDR3 spells CASTATSVNPYEQYF. For the CDR3, the DNA is TGTGCCAGCACCGCAACTAGCGTCAATCCCTACGAGCAGTACTTC. The complete variable domain, with remaining parts taken from reference TRBV5-5 and TRBJ2-7, reads DAGVTQSPTHLIKTRGQQVTLRCSPISGHKSVSWYQQVLGQGPQFIFQYYEKEERGRGNFPDRFSARQFPNYSSELNVNALLLGDSALYLCASTATSVNPYEQYFGPGTRLTVT.